The present entry profiles one T cell receptor (beta chain) with its context. Its antigen is as yet unknown. A multiplex PCR was run with 60 Vbeta primers and 13 Jbeta primers. Only in-frame clones appear in the TCRdb table, and some are missing; sequencing was by immunoSEQ multiplex PCR. Among under 200,000 clones listed, around 82% were seen once. The V end was cut by 5 bases, the J end by 10 bases, with 18 bases between. The CDR3 is 14 amino acids. Germline CDR1 and CDR2: SGHAT and FQNNGV. This sample is part of a study of cytomegalovirus exposure and HLA in healthy donors. Study-wide results and caveats: Presence/absence analyses supposed approximately even sequencing depth among donors. When the data were analyzed later, several of the most significant clusters appeared to be linked to common viral pathogens. The majority of CMV-associated TCR beta chains were reported as apparently HLA-restricted in a later analysis. Within an earlier analysis, most TCR beta V segments proved productive either about 90% or about 30% of the time.

Sequencing was done on a sample of PBMCs. The V call is TRBV11-2, the J call TRBJ2-1; the D gene is possibly TRBD1 (5 bases). The receptor was isolated from a man aged 40-49 years in good health and CMV-seronegative. The CDR3 loop is CASSPINWGSEQFF. The CDR3 nucleotides read TGTGCCAGCAGCCCGATCAATTGGGGCTCCGAGCAGTTCTTC.